The clone carrying this TCR beta chain has a count of ten or more. Its target is not known. With 1 base removed from V and 4 bases from J, the gap between germline ends came to 13 bases. This CDR3 is built from 15 residues. Germline assignment: CDR1 SGHTA and CDR2 FQGNSA. This specimen comes from a study of breast tumors, draining lymph nodes, adjacent tissues. General observations from the study: Tumor and nontumor repertoires were significantly more similar in luminal-like than in basal-like breast cancer. Tumors had less TCR diversity than lymph nodes, more than nontumor tissue.

Using its own MiXCR run on the multiplex PCR reads, TCRdb lists one record per CDR3 protein. This table has about 53,000 distinct CDR3 sequences, under 55% appearing once. This receptor was obtained from a female donor with breast cancer. Some clones in this sample may be carry-over from other donors' samples. The rearrangement joins TRBV7-2 to TRBJ2-5; a possible D gene is TRBD1 (5 bases). Sequenced material: breast tumor tissue. CDR3: CASSLDTGLGETQYF. As DNA, the CDR3 is TGTGCCAGCAGCTTAGATACAGGCCTAGGAGAGACCCAGTACTTC.